These T cell receptor beta chains were read from a single sample in a study of blood T cell repertoires in COVID-19. Produced via immunoSEQ multiplex PCR; TCRdb's table is partial and in-frame only. Of 270,000 or so clones listed, nearly 90% are singletons. Sample: peripheral blood. These receptors were obtained from a woman aged 40 to 50 who had recovered from COVID-19. Both conserved end residues are part of each CDR3. A D gene is named only where the DNA matches it firmly. A row's size may be missing; if present it is once, few, many or a size class.

clone_size: .; d_call: .; j_call: TRBJ2-2; v_call: TRBV7-3; cdr3_length: 12; cdr3_aa: CASSMDFGELFF; cdr3_nt: TGTGCCAGCAGCATGGACTTCGGGGAGCTGTTTTTT
clone_size: .; d_call: TRBD1; j_call: TRBJ1-2; v_call: TRBV15; cdr3_length: 15; cdr3_aa: CAASEQTGDNYGYTF; cdr3_nt: TGTGCCGCCAGCGAACAGACAGGGGATAACTATGGCTACACCTTC
clone_size: .; d_call: .; j_call: TRBJ1-3; v_call: TRBV5-1; cdr3_length: 15; cdr3_aa: CASNQGLSSGNTIYF; cdr3_nt: TGCGCCAGCAACCAGGGACTATCCTCTGGAAACACCATATATTTT
clone_size: few; d_call: .; j_call: TRBJ1-3; v_call: TRBV19; cdr3_length: 14; cdr3_aa: CASSTLGAGNTIYF; cdr3_nt: TGTGCCAGTAGTACGCTAGGAGCTGGAAACACCATATATTTT
clone_size: few; d_call: .; j_call: TRBJ1-2; v_call: TRBV3-1/TRBV3-2; cdr3_length: 13; cdr3_aa: CASSRESRGGYTF; cdr3_nt: TGTGCCAGCAGCCGGGAGAGCCGAGGGGGCTACACCTTC
clone_size: .; d_call: .; j_call: TRBJ2-7; v_call: TRBV7-9; cdr3_length: 13; cdr3_aa: CASSLPSSYEQYF; cdr3_nt: TGTGCCAGCAGCTTACCTTCCTCCTACGAGCAGTACTTC
clone_size: .; d_call: .; j_call: TRBJ2-3; v_call: TRBV5-1; cdr3_length: 16; cdr3_aa: CASSLDGRGDADTQYF; cdr3_nt: TGCGCCAGCAGCTTAGATGGCAGGGGAGACGCAGATACGCAGTATTTT
clone_size: once; d_call: .; j_call: TRBJ2-1; v_call: TRBV7-3; cdr3_length: 15; cdr3_aa: CASSTTSYSFREQFF; cdr3_nt: TGTGCCAGCAGCACAACTAGTTATTCTTTTCGGGAGCAGTTCTTC
clone_size: .; d_call: .; j_call: TRBJ1-4; v_call: TRBV5-1; cdr3_length: 15; cdr3_aa: CARPRTNRRHEKLFF; cdr3_nt: TGCGCCAGACCCAGAACCAACAGGCGACATGAAAAACTGTTTTTT
clone_size: few; d_call: .; j_call: TRBJ1-5; v_call: TRBV3-1/TRBV3-2; cdr3_length: 12; cdr3_aa: CASSSGVQPQHF; cdr3_nt: TGTGCCAGCAGCTCAGGGGTTCAGCCCCAGCATTTT
clone_size: .; d_call: .; j_call: TRBJ2-5; v_call: TRBV11-2; cdr3_length: 15; cdr3_aa: CASSLRGLDSETQYF; cdr3_nt: TGTGCCAGCAGCTTAAGGGGACTCGACTCGGAGACCCAGTACTTC
clone_size: .; d_call: .; j_call: TRBJ1-1; v_call: TRBV6-5; cdr3_length: 14; cdr3_aa: CASSYGDPGAEAFF; cdr3_nt: TGTGCCAGCAGTTACGGCGACCCAGGCGCTGAAGCTTTCTTT
clone_size: once; d_call: .; j_call: TRBJ1-5; v_call: TRBV30; cdr3_length: 13; cdr3_aa: CAWSLRGNQPQHF; cdr3_nt: TGTGCCTGGAGTCTCAGGGGCAATCAGCCCCAGCATTTT
clone_size: .; d_call: .; j_call: TRBJ2-1; v_call: TRBV30; cdr3_length: 13; cdr3_aa: CAWSPMGLNEQFF; cdr3_nt: TGTGCCTGGAGCCCTATGGGACTCAATGAGCAGTTCTTC
clone_size: .; d_call: .; j_call: TRBJ2-7; v_call: TRBV28; cdr3_length: 14; cdr3_aa: CASSFFSSQFAPYF; cdr3_nt: TGTGCCAGCAGTTTTTTTTCCAGTCAATTCGCACCGTACTTC